This T cell receptor beta chain stems from a study of blood T cells in healthy people across ages. Germline CDR1 and CDR2: PRHDT and FYEKMQ (reference sequence). V was clipped by 2 bases and J by 1 base; unmatched bases: 3. The CDR3 totals 15 residues. PCR was performed a second time for roughly 7 to 12 cycles using a sample-barcoded 5' primer and a J-beta primer mix. Every single cDNA molecule received a tag from a template-switch adaptor with 12 random nucleotides. TCRdb passed the 5' RACE reads through MiXCR, listing each CDR3 protein once. The sample shows approximately 400,000 distinct CDR3 sequences, approximately 52% of them seen only once.

The origin of this receptor is a man in his 60s in good health. The chain uses TRBV13 and TRBJ2-7; the match to TRBD1 covers 9 bases. The material sequenced was blood. CDR3 coding DNA: TGTGCCAGCAGCTTAAAGGGGACAGGGTCCTACGAGCAGTACTTC. Encoded protein: CASSLKGTGSYEQYF.